Described below is a single TCR beta chain sequence and its context. HIV-negative, healthy adults without recent acute infections or vaccinations were the donors. These data come from a study of shared clonotypes between healthy human individuals. Germline V gives CDR1 SNHLY, CDR2 FYNNEI. V was trimmed by 7 bases and J by 4 bases, leaving 7 bases between them. There are 11 residues in the CDR3. The genomic DNA of each subset was split evenly across several immunoSEQ plates. Profiled with immunoSEQ multiplex PCR; TCRdb holds only in-frame clones, not every one. The repertoire includes 2,500,000 or so clones, 92% of them detected once, and approximately 0.39% sits in the top ten.

The TCR sequence derives from a young man in good health. Some clones in this sample may be carry-over from other donors' samples. The chain combines TRBV2 with TRBJ1-1; D not certain. Sequencing was done on a sample of naive CD4+ T cells from PBMCs. Noted subset: CD45RA+ positively selected. For the CDR3, the DNA is TGTGCCAGCAAGGCCGGCACTGAAGCTTTCTTT. This sequence encodes CASKAGTEAFF.